The 14 T cell receptor beta chains listed next were all sequenced from one sample in a study of T cell responses to AZD1222 COVID-19 vaccine. The protocol was immunoSEQ multiplex PCR, while the TCRdb copy is restricted to in-frame clones and leaves out a portion. The data contain 140,000 to 150,000 clones, approximately 93% of them singletons. Sequences were derived from peripheral blood, sampled on day 0 of AZD1222 vaccination. The receptors were sampled from an adult in good health.

The J gene is TRBJ1-2, the V gene TRBV7-8; D possibly corresponds to TRBD1 (5 bases). Germline V gene data show CDR1 as SGHVS and CDR2 as FQNEAQ. The V gene lost 5 bases and the J gene lost 1 base, with 11 bases spanning the gap. The CDR3 spans 14 residues. The CDR3 is CASSQGPNNYGYTF. For the CDR3, the DNA is TGTGCCAGCAGCCAGGGACCTAATAACTATGGCTACACCTTC.

V usage is TRBV7-9 and J usage is TRBJ2-7; unclear D gene. The CDR3 is 13 residues long. Germline V gene lookup returns CDR1 SEHNR and CDR2 FQNEAQ (reference sequence). V was clipped by 4 bases and J by 1 base, with 8 bases between them. The chain's CDR3 is CASSSDNSYEQYF. The CDR3 DNA follows: TGTGCCAGCAGCTCCGACAATTCCTACGAGCAGTACTTC.

The chain uses TRBV12-3 or TRBV12-4 and TRBJ1-2, with 7 bases that match TRBD1. V lost 6 bases and J lost 4; bases outside the gene matches: 5. CDR3 length: 13 residues. Here the CDR3 DNA reads TGTGCCAGCAGGTCCGGGACAGCCTATGGCTACACCTTC. Translation gives CASRSGTAYGYTF.

The chain is built from TRBV7-3 and TRBJ2-1; D gene ambiguous. The CDR3 is made up of 17 amino acids. CDR1 is SGHTA, CDR2 FQGTGA, per germline. Trimming removed 5 bases from V and 0 bases from J, with 17 bases in between. The CDR3 loop reads CASSPDRAADSYNEQFF. For the CDR3, the DNA is TGTGCCAGCAGCCCCGATCGAGCCGCCGACTCCTACAATGAGCAGTTCTTC.

The chain has TRBV11-2 and TRBJ2-1; no clear D gene. This CDR3 is 15 amino acids long. Germline assignment: CDR1 SGHAT and CDR2 FQNNGV. The germline V and J ends were trimmed by 1 base and 2 bases, with 9 bases remaining between them. The DNA of the CDR3 is TGTGCCAGCAGCTTAGGTGCCGCCCCCTACAATGAGCAGTTCTTC. This sequence encodes CASSLGAAPYNEQFF.

The chain employs TRBV9 and TRBJ1-3; possibly TRBD1 for D (5 bases). Trimming removed 3 bases at V and 4 bases at J, with 17 bases between. Per germline, CDR1 SGDLS and CDR2 YYNGEE. The CDR3 contains 16 residues. CDR3: CASSASLQGSGNTIYF. As DNA, the CDR3 is TGTGCCAGCAGCGCCTCACTTCAGGGCTCCGGAAACACCATATATTTT.

This chain joins TRBV27 and TRBJ2-3; D is unclear. The germline V and J ends were trimmed by 2 bases and 2 bases, with 2 bases remaining between them. Germline assignment: CDR1 MNHEY and CDR2 SMNVEV (reference sequence). The CDR3 is made up of 12 amino acids. In DNA form, the CDR3 reads TGTGCCAGCAGTTTACCCACAGATACGCAGTATTTT. Translation: CASSLPTDTQYF.

V and J are TRBV7-9 and TRBJ1-2, with D possibly TRBD1 on 5 matching bases. Trimming removed 1 base from V and 3 bases from J, with 9 bases in between. In germline, CDR1 is SEHNR, CDR2 FQNEAQ (reference sequence). CDR3 length equals 14 residues. The CDR3 DNA follows: TGTGCCAGCAGCTTAGGCAGGGTCGACTATGGCTACACCTTC. Translating it yields CASSLGRVDYGYTF.

J is TRBJ1-1 and V is TRBV7-2; D is uncertain. The CDR3 is 13 amino acids. Trimming removed 0 bases from V and 8 bases from J, with 10 bases in between. Germline CDR1 and CDR2: SGHTA and FQGNSA. The CDR3 spells CASSLAPRGEAFF. CDR3 in DNA: TGTGCCAGCAGCTTAGCCCCGCGGGGAGAAGCTTTCTTT.

This clone has just one count. V and J are TRBV27 and TRBJ2-1; TRBD1 matches at 9 bases. The CDR3 is 13 residues long. Germline CDR1 reads MNHEY; CDR2 reads SMNVEV (reference sequence). With V trimmed by 8 bases and J by 9 bases, 8 bases remained unmatched. The CDR3 here is CASGWTGEVEQFF. The CDR3 coding sequence is TGTGCCAGCGGATGGACAGGGGAGGTTGAGCAGTTCTTC.

The J gene is TRBJ2-3, the V gene TRBV28; D is possibly TRBD2 (6 bases). CDR3 length: 16 amino acids. The germline CDR1 and CDR2 sequences are MDHEN and SYDVKM. Trimming stripped 1 base from V and 2 bases from J, with 13 bases between. The CDR3 DNA reads TGTGCCAGCAGTTTATTAGGTAGCGGCCTCACAGATACGCAGTATTTT. Amino acid sequence: CASSLLGSGLTDTQYF.

The V and J genes are TRBV30 and TRBJ1-1; 7 nucleotides agree with TRBD1. The ends lost 2 bases at V and 5 bases at J; junction bases unmatched: 8. The CDR3 contains 14 residues. The V gene's germline CDR1 is GTSNPN and CDR2 SVGIG (reference sequence). CDR3 bases: TGTGCCTGGAGTCTCACCACAGGGGTTACTGAAGCTTTCTTT. Amino acid sequence: CAWSLTTGVTEAFF.

V usage is TRBV12-3 or TRBV12-4 and J usage is TRBJ2-3; 9 bases line up with TRBD2. J lost 6 bases, V lost 5 bases, and 3 bases had no gene match. The CDR3 spans 13 residues. The CDR3 here is CASSPTSGDTQYF. The CDR3 nucleotides read TGTGCCAGCAGTCCAACTAGCGGGGATACGCAGTATTTT.

As DNA, the CDR3 is TGTGCCAGCAGCCCCGAGGACTATGGCTACACCTTC. It yields the protein CASSPEDYGYTF. The gene calls are TRBV28 and TRBJ1-2; D ambiguous. This CDR3 is 12 amino acids long. Germline V gives CDR1 MDHEN, CDR2 SYDVKM. Trimming cost V 6 bases and J 3 bases, with 8 bases left between them.